A selection of T cell receptor beta chains follows, all from one sample in a study of T cells in Graves' hyperthyroidism and ophthalmopathy. Each CDR3 protein is one row after TCRdb ran MiXCR on the multiplex PCR reads. The sample holds more than 550,000 distinct CDR3 sequences, approximately 42% seen once. Sample: peripheral blood or thyroid tissue (not recorded which). Receptor source: an adult man with Graves' disease, either hyperthyroidism or ophthalmopathy (not recorded which). The CDR3 runs from the conserved cysteine through the conserved F or W. D genes are given only for firm matches. Expanded clones are given a class, and other clones once, few, many or no size at all.

d_gene	abundance	v_gene	j_gene	CDR3aa	CDR3nt
TRBD1	.	TRBV6-2/TRBV6-3	TRBJ1-5	CATAPRGDQPQHF	TGTGCCACAGCCCCCAGGGGGGATCAGCCCCAGCATTTT
.	.	TRBV7-9	TRBJ1-1	CASSLDRPSMNTEAFF	TGTGCCAGCAGCTTAGACCGTCCCAGTATGAACACTGAAGCTTTCTTT
.	many	TRBV29-1	TRBJ1-1	CSVFGQSRGAFF	TGCAGCGTTTTCGGACAGTCCCGCGGAGCTTTCTTT
.	.	TRBV7-6	TRBJ2-2	CASSFGNSLNTGELFF	TGTGCCAGCAGCTTTGGGAACAGCCTGAACACCGGGGAGCTGTTTTTT
.	many	TRBV2	TRBJ2-7	CASTDGGYSYEQYF	TGTGCCAGCACCGACGGGGGTTATTCCTACGAGCAGTACTTC
.	many	TRBV20-1	TRBJ2-7	CSASEPDTYEQYF	TGCAGTGCTAGCGAACCAGACACCTACGAGCAGTACTTC
.	.	TRBV7-2	TRBJ1-5	CASSLAGGAGNQPQHF	TGTGCCAGCAGCTTGGCCGGGGGGGCAGGCAATCAGCCCCAGCATTTT
.	.	TRBV20-1	TRBJ1-1	CSARGGRPSVNTEAFF	TGCAGTGCTAGGGGAGGGAGGCCCAGCGTGAACACTGAAGCTTTCTTT
.	.	TRBV9	TRBJ1-3	CASSVRPGTMNTIYF	TGTGCCAGCAGCGTAAGACCCGGGACAATGAACACCATATATTTT
.	.	TRBV16	TRBJ1-4	CASSQRTGTNEKLFF	TGTGCCAGCAGCCAACGCACCGGGACTAATGAAAAACTGTTTTTT
.	many	TRBV7-9	TRBJ1-6	CASGDDNSPLHF	TGTGCCAGTGGGGACGATAATTCACCCCTCCACTTT
.	few	TRBV6-1	TRBJ2-7	CASSRFIRNEQYF	TGTGCCAGCAGTCGATTTATACGAAACGAGCAGTACTTC
.	few	TRBV20-1	TRBJ2-7	CSARDTGTVEQYF	TGCAGTGCTAGAGATACAGGGACCGTCGAGCAGTACTTC
.	.	TRBV9	TRBJ2-7	CASSVGGTYEQYF	TGTGCCAGCAGCGTAGGGGGAACCTACGAGCAGTACTTC
TRBD1	.	TRBV7-2	TRBJ2-5	CASSPYRGRETQYF	TGTGCCAGCAGCCCATATAGGGGGCGAGAGACCCAGTACTTC
TRBD1	.	TRBV10-3	TRBJ2-5	CASRTGWETQYF	TGTGCCAGCAGGACAGGATGGGAGACCCAGTACTTC
.	many	TRBV9	TRBJ2-5	CASSAGEGTSETQYF	TGTGCCAGCAGCGCAGGGGAAGGGACCTCGGAGACCCAGTACTTC
.	.	TRBV6-1	TRBJ1-5	CASSGGEVGSNQPQHF	TGTGCCAGCAGTGGAGGGGAGGTTGGGAGCAATCAGCCCCAGCATTTT
TRBD1	.	TRBV2	TRBJ1-6	CAHGQGGNSPLHF	TGTGCCCACGGACAGGGTGGTAATTCACCCCTCCACTTT
.	.	TRBV19	TRBJ1-5	CASSIRPREGKQPQHF	TGTGCCAGTAGTATAAGGCCCCGGGAGGGCAAACAGCCCCAGCATTTT
TRBD1	few	TRBV7-9	TRBJ1-2	CASSIGTGGGISGYTF	TGTGCCAGCAGCATCGGGACAGGGGGCGGAATTAGTGGCTACACCTTC
.	few	TRBV5-1	TRBJ1-6	CASTLAGYGSPLHF	TGCGCCAGCACACTCGCCGGTTATGGTTCACCCCTCCACTTT
TRBD1	many	TRBV19	TRBJ2-2	CASSDRGNTGELFF	TGTGCCAGTAGCGACAGGGGCAACACCGGGGAGCTGTTTTTT
.	.	TRBV24-1	TRBJ2-7	CASSSTGLSYEQYF	TGTGCCAGCAGTTCCACTGGACTGTCCTACGAGCAGTACTTC
.	.	TRBV2	TRBJ1-1	CASSEGGKNTEAFF	TGTGCCAGCAGTGAAGGGGGCAAGAACACTGAAGCTTTCTTT
.	.	TRBV7-9	TRBJ2-7	CASSLGHRADRNSYEQYF	TGTGCCAGCAGCTTAGGACACAGGGCCGACCGTAACTCCTACGAGCAGTACTTC
TRBD1	many	TRBV10-3	TRBJ1-4	CAISRAGGEEKLFF	TGTGCCATCAGCCGGGCAGGGGGTGAAGAAAAACTGTTTTTT
.	.	TRBV29-1	TRBJ1-4	CSVAGSQGDNEKLFF	TGCAGCGTGGCGGGGTCTCAAGGGGATAATGAAAAACTGTTTTTT
.	.	TRBV9	TRBJ1-1	CATPGGMAFF	TGTGCCACCCCCGGGGGGATGGCTTTCTTT
TRBD2	many	TRBV29-1	TRBJ2-7	CSVGTTSSYEQYF	TGCAGCGTGGGGACTACCTCCTCCTACGAGCAGTACTTC
TRBD1	.	TRBV29-1	TRBJ2-5	CSVEGQGVETQYF	TGCAGCGTTGAGGGACAGGGTGTAGAGACCCAGTACTTC
TRBD1	.	TRBV2	TRBJ1-1	CASSESGQGGEAFF	TGTGCCAGCAGTGAGAGCGGACAGGGTGGTGAAGCTTTCTTT
.	many	TRBV5-1	TRBJ1-1	CASSLAPGVVNTEAFF	TGCGCCAGCAGCTTGGCTCCAGGGGTGGTGAACACTGAAGCTTTCTTT
TRBD2	.	TRBV7-2	TRBJ2-7	CASSQDALGLDYEQYF	TGCGCCAGCAGCCAGGACGCCCTTGGACTAGACTACGAGCAGTACTTC
.	many	TRBV7-6	TRBJ1-6	CASSLTPVSSYNSPLHF	TGTGCCAGCAGCTTAACCCCCGTCAGCTCCTATAATTCACCCCTCCACTTT
TRBD1	.	TRBV29-1	TRBJ1-2	CSATGGGYGYTF	TGCAGCGCGACAGGGGGCGGGTATGGCTACACCTTC
.	.	TRBV12-5	TRBJ1-1	CASGFSRANTEAFF	TGTGCTAGTGGTTTTTCCCGGGCCAACACTGAAGCTTTCTTT
TRBD1	.	TRBV12-3/TRBV12-4	TRBJ1-2	CASSLVLGDRGYGYTF	TGTGCCAGCAGTTTAGTCCTCGGGGACAGGGGTTATGGCTACACCTTC
.	many	TRBV5-1	TRBJ2-7	CASSPTGTTYEQYF	TGCGCCAGCAGCCCCACAGGGACGACCTACGAGCAGTACTTC
TRBD2	.	TRBV7-2	TRBJ2-5	CASSPSTGGAETQYF	TGTGCCAGCAGCCCCTCAACCGGGGGGGCGGAGACCCAGTACTTC
.	many	TRBV7-8	TRBJ1-2	CASSFLGYGYTF	TGTGCCAGCAGCTTCTTGGGCTATGGCTACACCTTC
.	many	TRBV7-3	TRBJ1-5	CASSLGWDQPQHF	TGTGCCAGCAGCTTAGGGTGGGATCAGCCCCAGCATTTT
TRBD2	many	TRBV7-9	TRBJ2-7	CASSQVGGGISYEQYF	TGTGCCAGCAGCCAAGTGGGCGGGGGGATATCCTACGAGCAGTACTTC
TRBD1	.	TRBV15	TRBJ1-6	CATSRDPTGF	TGTGCCACCAGCAGAGACCCGACAGGGTTT
.	.	TRBV7-2	TRBJ2-6	CASSLGDSGANVLTF	TGTGCCAGCAGCTTAGGAGATTCTGGGGCCAACGTCCTGACTTTC
TRBD2	.	TRBV20-1	TRBJ2-7	CSAHAGGRSYEQYF	TGCAGTGCTCACGCGGGGGGTAGGTCTTACGAGCAGTACTTC
.	many	TRBV7-9	TRBJ1-1	CAITGGETNTEAFF	TGTGCCATCACCGGGGGGGAGACGAACACTGAAGCTTTCTTT
TRBD1	.	TRBV15	TRBJ1-5	CATSGDSYSNQPQHF	TGTGCCACCAGCGGGGACAGTTATAGCAATCAGCCCCAGCATTTT
TRBD2	many	TRBV7-2	TRBJ2-7	CASSSRLASYEQYF	TGTGCCAGCAGCTCCCGACTAGCTAGTTACGAGCAGTACTTC
.	few	TRBV5-6	TRBJ1-2	CASTRDSSYGYTF	TGTGCCAGCACCAGAGACAGTTCCTATGGCTACACCTTC
.	.	TRBV5-1	TRBJ2-6	CASAGTGANVLTF	TGCGCCAGCGCGGGAACTGGGGCCAACGTCCTGACTTTC
.	.	TRBV5-4	TRBJ1-1	CASSEVPGPEAFF	TGTGCCAGCAGCGAAGTCCCGGGACCCGAAGCTTTCTTT
.	.	TRBV5-1	TRBJ2-2	CASSLQGVGGELFF	TGCGCCAGCAGCCTCCAGGGCGTTGGCGGGGAGCTGTTTTTT
.	once	TRBV29-1	TRBJ1-2	CSLVQAGNYGYTF	TGCAGCTTGGTCCAGGCGGGAAACTATGGCTACACCTTC
.	many	TRBV12-3/TRBV12-4	TRBJ1-4	CASSPGTKNEKLFF	TGTGCCAGCAGCCCCGGGACGAAAAATGAAAAACTGTTTTTT
.	.	TRBV6-5	TRBJ1-1	CASSRTADGGTEAFF	TGTGCCAGCAGTCGGACAGCGGACGGGGGGACTGAAGCTTTCTTT
TRBD1	.	TRBV29-1	TRBJ1-1	CSAIRTGSEAFF	TGCAGCGCCATTCGGACAGGGTCTGAAGCTTTCTTT